Listed here are 14 T cell receptor beta chains from one sample, sequenced in a study of T-cell memory formation after mild COVID-19. One entry per CDR3 protein, called by TCRdb with MiXCR from the 5' RACE reads. The sample comprises 470,000 or so distinct CDR3 sequences, about 20% of which are singletons, and approximately 8.4% rests with the top ten. Source material: PBMCs or a T cell subset sorted from them (not recorded which). The receptors derive from an adult woman who had mild COVID-19 (a few samples of this study predate the infection). Cell type and time point are not known.

The sample holds a few counts of this clonotype. This chain links TRBV3-1 with TRBJ1-2; tentative D call: TRBD1 (6 bases). From germline, CDR1 is LGHDT and CDR2 YNNKEL (reference sequence). The CDR3 runs to 15 residues. With 1 base removed from V and 5 bases from J, the gap between germline ends came to 14 bases. CDR3 nucleotide sequence: TGTGCCAGCAGCCAAGTTCAGGGGTCGGGGTATGGCTACACCTTC. Translating gives CASSQVQGSGYGYTF.

This clonotype appeared a few times. This rearrangement joins TRBV6-6 to TRBJ1-4, with 8 bases matching TRBD1. CDR3 length equals 15 residues. V lost 6 bases and J lost 1; bases outside the gene matches: 4. Germline CDR1 and CDR2: MNHNY and SVGAGI (reference sequence). The CDR3 coding sequence is TGTGCCAGCAGACGACAGGGGTTAACTAATGAAAAACTGTTTTTT. Translated: CASRRQGLTNEKLFF.

This clonotype was recorded a few times. The CDR3 protein is CASSLLRNSPLHF. CDR3 coding DNA: TGTGCCAGCAGCTTACTTAGGAATTCACCCCTCCACTTT. The V call is TRBV7-2, the J call TRBJ1-6; D remains unclear. The ends were cut back, 2 bases at V and 7 bases at J, with 6 bases in the middle. In germline, CDR1 is SGHTA, CDR2 FQGNSA. The CDR3 is 13 amino acids.

The gene calls are TRBV7-9 and TRBJ2-7; TRBD2 aligns across 9 bases. Germline loops: CDR1 SEHNR, CDR2 FQNEAQ (reference sequence). Germline trimming cut 5 bases from V and 2 bases from J; bases unmatched to any gene: 16. The CDR3 sequence is 18 residues long. As DNA, the CDR3 is TGTGCCAGCAGCGCATTCCATGGCGGGAGGGCCGAAACCTACGAGCAGTACTTC. This codes for CASSAFHGGRAETYEQYF.

This clonotype was detected a few times. The J gene is TRBJ1-4, the V gene TRBV5-1; unclear D gene. This CDR3 has 15 residues. Trimming stripped 4 bases from V and 0 bases from J, with 10 bases between. CDR1 is SGHRS, CDR2 YFSETQ, per germline. The CDR3, as DNA: TGCGCCAGCAGCCCGGAGGCGGCAACTAATGAAAAACTGTTTTTT. This sequence encodes CASSPEAATNEKLFF.

The genes are TRBV29-1 and TRBJ1-2; the D gene is possibly TRBD1 (5 bases). The ends were cut back, 5 bases at V and 2 bases at J, with 18 bases in the middle. The germline V gene has CDR1 SQVTM and CDR2 ANQGSEA. This CDR3 region has 15 residues. The CDR3 protein is CSVRGEEGPNYGYTF. The CDR3 coding sequence is TGCAGCGTTCGGGGTGAGGAGGGACCCAACTATGGCTACACCTTC.

Only one count was recorded for this clonotype. This sequence joins TRBV20-1 and TRBJ1-5; D is perhaps TRBD1 (5 bases). The germline V gene has CDR1 DFQATT and CDR2 SNEGSKA (reference sequence). This CDR3 has 14 residues. V was trimmed by 3 bases and J by 6 bases, leaving 15 bases between them. CDR3 region: CSASLGSRGQPQHF. CDR3 DNA: TGCAGTGCTAGTCTGGGGAGTAGGGGTCAGCCCCAGCATTTT.

This clonotype was seen only a few times. The rearrangement joins TRBV6-2 or TRBV6-3 to TRBJ1-2; 8 nucleotides match TRBD1. Germline V gene sequence: CDR1 MNHEY, CDR2 SVGEGT. This CDR3 is built from 16 residues. Germline trimming cut 5 bases from V and 4 bases from J; bases unmatched to any gene: 12. CDR3 nucleotides: TGTGCCAGCAGTGAAGGGACAGGTCCGCTCCTCTATGGCTACACCTTC. Translated: CASSEGTGPLLYGYTF.

The chain combines TRBV7-6 with TRBJ2-1; no clear D gene. The germline gives CDR1 SGHVS, CDR2 FNYEAQ. The CDR3 is made up of 17 amino acids. V was clipped by 1 base and J by 0 bases, with 13 bases between them. The chain's CDR3 is CASSLGVSQASYNEQFF. In DNA form, the CDR3 reads TGTGCCAGCAGCTTAGGTGTCTCCCAAGCCTCCTACAATGAGCAGTTCTTC.

This clonotype appeared a few times. DNA of the CDR3: TGTGCCAGCAGCCTCGGACTATATGGGGCCAACGTCCTGACTTTC. Its translation is CASSLGLYGANVLTF. The chain couples TRBV7-9 to TRBJ2-6, with a weak D call TRBD2 (6 bases). The germline V and J ends were trimmed by 5 bases and 3 bases, with 11 bases remaining between them. Germline V CDR1 and CDR2: SEHNR, FQNEAQ (reference sequence). The CDR3 is 15 residues long. Drawing the rest from reference TRBV7-9 and TRBJ2-6, the complete variable domain is DTGVSQNPRHKITKRGQNVTFRCDPISEHNRLYWYRQTLGQGPEFLTYFQNEAQLEKSRLLSDRFSAERPKGSFSTLEIQRTEQGDSAMYLCASSLGLYGANVLTFGAGSRLTVL.

V and J are TRBV6-4 and TRBJ2-3; D is perhaps TRBD2 (7 bases). The CDR3 covers 15 residues. Trimming left V 6 bases short and J 4 bases short, with 17 bases between. Germline CDR1 reads MRHNA; CDR2 reads SNTAGT. The CDR3 region has the DNA TGTGCCAGCAGCAACGATTGGGGGGGCCCAGATACGCAGTATTTT. Amino acids: CASSNDWGGPDTQYF.

This clonotype appeared many times. This rearrangement joins TRBV5-1 to TRBJ1-1; TRBD1 matches 11 bases. V was pared by 4 bases and J by 5 bases, with 4 bases of the junction left unmatched. The germline gives CDR1 SGHRS, CDR2 YFSETQ. This CDR3 is built from 14 residues. CDR3 nucleotide sequence: TGCGCCAGCAGCGACGGGACAGGGGGGACTGAAGCTTTCTTT. Protein: CASSDGTGGTEAFF.

V usage is TRBV5-4 and J usage is TRBJ2-2; D is unclear. Germline V gives CDR1 SGHNT, CDR2 YYREEE (reference sequence). Trimming removed 0 bases from V and 7 bases from J, with 7 bases in between. This CDR3 has 13 residues. Written as DNA, the CDR3 is TGTGCCAGCAGCTTGGACCTAATCGGGGAGCTGTTTTTT. Its translation is CASSLDLIGELFF.

This clonotype has just a few counts. Written as DNA, the CDR3 is TGTGCCAGCAGCTTGGGGTTTAGCGGGATCTTACGCAGTGAGCAGTTCTTC. It codes for CASSLGFSGILRSEQFF. This chain links TRBV11-2 with TRBJ2-1, with TRBD2 matching 8 bases. Germline loops: CDR1 SGHAT, CDR2 FQNNGV. J was trimmed by 9 bases and V by 3 bases; bases with no gene match: 16. This CDR3 has 17 residues.